The TCR beta chain described here comes from a study of T cells after posttransplantation cyclophosphamide. Per germline, CDR1 SGDLS and CDR2 YYNGEE. The V segment lost 0 bases and the J segment 2 bases; nucleotides outside the gene matches: 0. This CDR3 has 15 residues. Sequenced by immunoSEQ multiplex PCR; TCRdb stores in-frame clones only, minus some. The sample lists around 43,000 clones, about 90% occurring once. This TCR came from a woman between 45 and 65 years old in good health and a related stem cell transplant donor. The rearrangement uses TRBV9 and TRBJ1-5; 9 bases are shared with TRBD1. What was sequenced was PBMCs. CDR3: CASSVGTGGNQPQHF. In DNA form, the CDR3 reads TGTGCCAGCAGCGTAGGGACAGGGGGCAATCAGCCCCAGCATTTT.